The 7 T cell receptor beta chains listed next were all sequenced from one sample in a study of blood T cell repertoires in COVID-19. Libraries were prepared by immunoSEQ multiplex PCR; TCRdb keeps only in-frame clonotypes and omits some of them. The sample shows 400,000 or so clones, roughly nine tenths of them seen only once. Sample: PBMCs or T cells enriched from blood (not recorded which). These receptors were collected from a man aged 30-40 years who had recovered from COVID-19.

In nucleotides, the CDR3 is TGCAGCGTTGGGCCCGGGGGTAGGCAGCCCCAGCATTTT. The encoded protein is CSVGPGGRQPQHF. V and J are TRBV29-1 and TRBJ1-5, with D perhaps matching TRBD1 (5 bases). CDR3 length: 13 amino acids. Germline V gene lookup returns CDR1 SQVTM and CDR2 ANQGSEA. The V and J ends lost 4 bases and 7 bases respectively, with 14 bases between them. Combining the CDR3 with reference TRBV29-1 and TRBJ1-5 gives the whole variable domain SAVISQKPSRDICQRGTSLTIQCQVDSQVTMMFWYRQQPGQSLTLIATANQGSEATYESGFVIDKFPISRPNLTFSTLTVSNMSPEDSSIYLCSVGPGGRQPQHFGDGTRLSIL.

This sequence joins TRBV28 and TRBJ2-4; D possibly corresponds to TRBD2 (6 bases). Trimming left V 6 bases short and J 7 bases short, with 25 bases between. The germline CDR1 and CDR2 sequences are MDHEN and SYDVKM. This CDR3 is 17 amino acids long. The CDR3: CASRPLRGHKGRNIQYF. DNA for the CDR3: TGTGCCAGCAGACCCCTCCGGGGCCATAAGGGGAGGAACATTCAGTACTTC.

This chain uses TRBV27 with TRBJ2-1, with 9 bases that match TRBD1. V lost 6 bases to trimming and J lost 4 bases; unmatched junction nucleotides: 13. The CDR3 contains 17 residues. Germline V gives CDR1 MNHEY, CDR2 SMNVEV (reference sequence). The CDR3 DNA is TGTGCCAGCAGGCGTGTCTTTGAGGGACAGGGTTACAATGAGCAGTTCTTC. It translates to CASRRVFEGQGYNEQFF.

This sequence joins TRBV4-1 and TRBJ2-7, with a weak D call TRBD1 (6 bases). V gave up 4 bases and J gave up 1 base, with 8 bases separating them. The CDR3 runs 13 residues. CDR1 is MGHRA and CDR2 is YSYEKL in the germline V gene. The DNA for the CDR3 is TGCGCCAGCAGCCCGGACAGTTCCTACGAGCAGTACTTC. It is translated as CASSPDSSYEQYF.

This chain links TRBV4-2 with TRBJ2-7, with TRBD2 identical over 9 bases. The CDR3 spans 14 residues. V was clipped by 4 bases and J by 6 bases; unmatched bases: 7. Germline CDR1 LGHNA, CDR2 YNFKEQ. The CDR3 here is CASSRVAGEGEQYF. The CDR3 coding sequence is TGTGCCAGCAGCCGGGTAGCGGGAGAGGGCGAGCAGTACTTC.

This sequence joins TRBV6-4 and TRBJ2-3, with TRBD2 identical over 12 bases. Germline CDR1 and CDR2: MRHNA and SNTAGT. The ends lost 8 bases at V and 2 bases at J; junction bases unmatched: 8. The CDR3 covers 16 residues. The CDR3 nucleotides are TGTGCCAGCGCCTTACTAGCGGGAGGTGTCACAGATACGCAGTATTTT. It codes for CASALLAGGVTDTQYF.

The count of this clone is one. The chain has TRBV6-5 and TRBJ2-7, with D tentatively TRBD2 (6 bases). The CDR3 is made up of 15 amino acids. V lost 5 bases and J 0 bases, leaving 14 bases between the germline ends. Germline CDR1 and CDR2: MNHEY and SVGAGI. This chain's CDR3 is CASSQTPSDSYEQYF. Written as DNA, the CDR3 is TGTGCCAGCAGTCAGACCCCTAGCGACTCCTACGAGCAGTACTTC.